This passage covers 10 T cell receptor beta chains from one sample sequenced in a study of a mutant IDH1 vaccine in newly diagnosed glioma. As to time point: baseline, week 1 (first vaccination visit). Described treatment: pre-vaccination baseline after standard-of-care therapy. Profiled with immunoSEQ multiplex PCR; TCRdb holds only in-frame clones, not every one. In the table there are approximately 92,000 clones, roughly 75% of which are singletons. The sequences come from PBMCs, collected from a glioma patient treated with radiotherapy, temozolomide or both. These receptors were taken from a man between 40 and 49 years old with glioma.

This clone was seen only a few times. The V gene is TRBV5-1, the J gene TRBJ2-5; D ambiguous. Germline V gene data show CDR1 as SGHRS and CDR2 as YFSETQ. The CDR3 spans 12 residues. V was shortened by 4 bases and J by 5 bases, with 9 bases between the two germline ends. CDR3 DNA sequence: TGCGCCAGCAGCATACACGGGGAGACCCAGTACTTC. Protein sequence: CASSIHGETQYF. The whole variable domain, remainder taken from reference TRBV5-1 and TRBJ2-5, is KAGVTQTPRYLIKTRGQQVTLSCSPISGHRSVSWYQQTPGQGLQFLFEYFSETQRNKGNFPGRFSGRQFSNSRSEMNVSTLELGDSALYLCASSIHGETQYFGPGTRLLVL.

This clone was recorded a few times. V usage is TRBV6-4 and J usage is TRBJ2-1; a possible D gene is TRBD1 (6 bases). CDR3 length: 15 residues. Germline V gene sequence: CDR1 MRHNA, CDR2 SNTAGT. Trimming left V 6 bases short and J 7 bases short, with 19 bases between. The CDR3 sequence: CASRARSGQGNEQFF. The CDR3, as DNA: TGTGCCAGCAGGGCGAGGTCAGGGCAGGGGAATGAGCAGTTCTTC.

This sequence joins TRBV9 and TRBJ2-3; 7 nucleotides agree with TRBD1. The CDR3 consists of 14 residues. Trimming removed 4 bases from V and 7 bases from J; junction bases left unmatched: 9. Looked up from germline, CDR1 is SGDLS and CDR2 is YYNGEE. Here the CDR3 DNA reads TGTGCCAGCAGCACACAACAGGGGTCAAATACGCAGTATTTT. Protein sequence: CASSTQQGSNTQYF.

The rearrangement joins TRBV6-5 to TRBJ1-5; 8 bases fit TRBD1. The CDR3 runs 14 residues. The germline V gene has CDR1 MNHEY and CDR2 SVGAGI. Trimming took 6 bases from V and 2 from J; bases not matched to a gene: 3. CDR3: CASRKTGGNQPQHF. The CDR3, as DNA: TGTGCCAGCAGAAAGACAGGGGGCAATCAGCCCCAGCATTTT.

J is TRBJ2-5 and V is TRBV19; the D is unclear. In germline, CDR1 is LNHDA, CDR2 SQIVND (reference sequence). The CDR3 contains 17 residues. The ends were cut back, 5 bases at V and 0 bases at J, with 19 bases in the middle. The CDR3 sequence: CASSARTLDPDQETQYF. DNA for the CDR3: TGTGCCAGTAGTGCTCGCACCCTGGACCCAGACCAAGAGACCCAGTACTTC.

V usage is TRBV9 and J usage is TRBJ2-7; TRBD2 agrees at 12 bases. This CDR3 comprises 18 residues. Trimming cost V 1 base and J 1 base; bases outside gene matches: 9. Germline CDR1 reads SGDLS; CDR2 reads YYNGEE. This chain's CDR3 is CASSVSPRLAGASYEQYF. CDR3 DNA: TGTGCCAGCAGCGTATCCCCCAGACTAGCGGGAGCGTCCTACGAGCAGTACTTC.

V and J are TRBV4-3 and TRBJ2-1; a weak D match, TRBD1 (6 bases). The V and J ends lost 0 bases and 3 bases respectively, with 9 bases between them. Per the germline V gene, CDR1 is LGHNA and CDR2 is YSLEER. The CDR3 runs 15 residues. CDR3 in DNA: TGCGCCAGCAGCCAAGATAGGGACAACTACAATGAGCAGTTCTTC. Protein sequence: CASSQDRDNYNEQFF.

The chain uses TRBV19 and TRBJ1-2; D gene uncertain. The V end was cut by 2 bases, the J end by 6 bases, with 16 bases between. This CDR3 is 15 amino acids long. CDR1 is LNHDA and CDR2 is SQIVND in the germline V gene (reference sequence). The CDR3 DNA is TGTGCCAGTAGTATATCTTCTAGGGCCGACAATGGCTACACCTTC. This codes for CASSISSRADNGYTF.

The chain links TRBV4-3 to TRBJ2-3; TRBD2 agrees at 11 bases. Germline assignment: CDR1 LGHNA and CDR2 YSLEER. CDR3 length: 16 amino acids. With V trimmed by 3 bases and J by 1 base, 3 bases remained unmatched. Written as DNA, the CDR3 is TGCGCCAGCAGCCATTATAGCGGGGGGGGCACAGATACGCAGTATTTT. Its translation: CASSHYSGGGTDTQYF.

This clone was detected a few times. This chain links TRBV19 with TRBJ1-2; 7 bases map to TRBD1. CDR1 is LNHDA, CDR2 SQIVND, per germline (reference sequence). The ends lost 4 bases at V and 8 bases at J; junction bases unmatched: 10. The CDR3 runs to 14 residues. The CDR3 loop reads CASSTLTGAPGYTF. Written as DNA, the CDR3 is TGTGCCAGTAGTACTCTAACAGGGGCCCCCGGCTACACCTTC.